A selection of T cell receptor beta chains follows, all from one sample in a study of spatial heterogeneity in lung cancer. TCRdb re-called the 5' RACE reads through MiXCR, storing one row per CDR3 protein. The repertoire holds 25,000 or so distinct CDR3 sequences, 3% to 4% seen once, with under 35% in the top ten. Here the sequenced sample was PBMCs, taken at surgery. The source is a female donor with early-stage non-small cell lung cancer. CDR3s include the opening cysteine and the closing phenylalanine or tryptophan.

V	J	CDR3
TRBV20-1	TRBJ2-1	CSAKVAGTYNEQFF
TRBV27	TRBJ1-6	CASSWTAGQGYNSPLHF
TRBV6-5	TRBJ2-3	CASSRKYTDTQYF
TRBV4-1	TRBJ2-1	CASSQDLEVFFSYNEQFF
TRBV5-1	TRBJ2-3	CASSIRTGFGFTDTQYF
TRBV6-2/TRBV6-3	TRBJ1-6	CASSYPPGANSPLHF
TRBV28	TRBJ1-5	CASRLEGGQPQHF
TRBV7-2	TRBJ2-5	CASSVSAGTGGGTQYF
TRBV7-9	TRBJ1-4	CASSLEDSFATNEKLFF
TRBV2	TRBJ2-7	CASSDTGEAYEQYF
TRBV11-1	TRBJ1-2	CASSPGTGYGYTF
TRBV20-1	TRBJ1-6	CSASGQLDSPLHF
TRBV18	TRBJ2-3	CASSPPSGLGTDTQYF
TRBV19	TRBJ2-2	CASSPTSGATGELFF
TRBV28	TRBJ2-5	CASSLRTGGRETQYF
TRBV3-1	TRBJ2-2	CASSQHGTRGTGELFF
TRBV7-9	TRBJ2-2	CASSLAVVSRELFF
TRBV6-2/TRBV6-3	TRBJ1-1	CASRKPGLPNTEAFF
TRBV7-3	TRBJ1-4	CASSLLGGEDEKLFF
TRBV6-1	TRBJ1-1	CASSEGGGEAFF
TRBV7-2	TRBJ2-3	CASSPTSGRPTDTQYF
TRBV6-5	TRBJ1-2	CASSFRGEGYGYTF
TRBV12-3/TRBV12-4	TRBJ2-5	CASSRGLHQETQYF
TRBV11-1	TRBJ2-1	CASSKSPGGWAYNEQFF
TRBV6-6	TRBJ1-5	CASSHSGGAGNQPQHF
TRBV14	TRBJ2-3	CASSPQGSTDTQYF
TRBV12-3/TRBV12-4	TRBJ1-5	CASSFWGASQPQHF
TRBV27	TRBJ2-2	CASSSSGQLNTGELFF
TRBV6-5	TRBJ2-3	CASSTSGVSTDTQYF
TRBV20-1	TRBJ2-1	CSAPGREAYNEQFF
TRBV5-6	TRBJ2-7	CASNLAGGPSYEQYF
TRBV3-1	TRBJ2-1	CASSPRDNYNEQFF
TRBV9	TRBJ2-5	CASSVGATQETQYF
TRBV4-1	TRBJ2-2	CASSQGGGRAPGELFF
TRBV6-1	TRBJ2-7	CASSGTGNYEQYF
TRBV9	TRBJ2-2	CASSDNRGLTGELFF
TRBV6-2/TRBV6-3	TRBJ2-3	CASRPTLAGNTDTQYF
TRBV25-1	TRBJ2-2	CASHLPNTGELFF
TRBV30	TRBJ1-5	CAWSVQAGVFQPQHF
TRBV7-6	TRBJ2-3	CASRRASSTDTQYF
TRBV19	TRBJ2-5	CASEGDRETQYF
TRBV6-2/TRBV6-3	TRBJ2-3	CASSSKRGTQYF
TRBV2	TRBJ2-3	CASETLDRGTDTQYF
TRBV7-3	TRBJ1-2	CASSQTRTSGYTF
TRBV20-1	TRBJ2-3	CSATQTSGSTDTQYF
TRBV7-8	TRBJ2-3	CASTQGSTDTQYF